This T cell receptor (beta chain) was captured by sequencing in a study of early T cells in non-severe SARS-CoV-2 infection. The germline V and J ends were trimmed by 6 bases and 4 bases, with 17 bases remaining between them. This CDR3 has 15 amino acids. Per the germline V gene, CDR1 is LNHDA and CDR2 is SQIVND (reference sequence). Regarding the study as a whole: Anti-spike CD8 responses were favored by VDJdb matching, which missed private and CD4 specificities.

Individual cDNA molecules received unique molecular identifiers during library preparation. TCRdb re-called the 5' RACE reads through MiXCR, storing one row per CDR3 protein. The table shows about 39,000 distinct CDR3 sequences, with 4% occurring only once. Many counts were recorded for this clonotype. Its matching antigen is unknown. This TCR derives from an adult who was a healthcare worker with PCR-confirmed SARS-CoV-2 infection or an uninfected control (not recorded which). The chain has TRBV19 and TRBJ2-3; D perhaps matches TRBD1 (6 bases). Input material: whole blood. Here the CDR3 DNA reads TGTGCCAGTAGGACCCACGATGGGGGCGCAGATACGCAGTATTTT. This codes for CASRTHDGGADTQYF.